Included here is one T cell receptor beta chain sequence, with context. Its antigen is unidentified. This sample was included in a study of cytomegalovirus exposure and HLA in healthy donors. This CDR3 contains 15 residues. Trimming took off 0 bases at V and 7 bases at J, with 13 bases between the two ends. Germline V gene sequence: CDR1 SGDLS, CDR2 YYNGEE. General study findings and limits: Later on, a genetic analysis was performed. It linked a missense variant in DCLRE1C with V- and J-gene trimming of TCR beta. Some highly shared sequence variants likely arose as a pipeline artifact.

In the PCR, 60 Vbeta and 13 Jbeta primers were used. Measured with immunoSEQ multiplex PCR; TCRdb has only the in-frame clones, and not every one. The sample holds 150,000 or so clones, roughly 79% seen once. The sample was PBMCs. The V gene is TRBV9, the J gene TRBJ1-4; D may be TRBD1 (5 bases). This clonotype originated in a man between 18 and 29 years old in good health and CMV-seronegative. This CDR3 is CASSVGGAVSEKLFF. In DNA form, the CDR3 reads TGTGCCAGCAGCGTAGGTGGGGCGGTCAGTGAAAAACTGTTTTTT.